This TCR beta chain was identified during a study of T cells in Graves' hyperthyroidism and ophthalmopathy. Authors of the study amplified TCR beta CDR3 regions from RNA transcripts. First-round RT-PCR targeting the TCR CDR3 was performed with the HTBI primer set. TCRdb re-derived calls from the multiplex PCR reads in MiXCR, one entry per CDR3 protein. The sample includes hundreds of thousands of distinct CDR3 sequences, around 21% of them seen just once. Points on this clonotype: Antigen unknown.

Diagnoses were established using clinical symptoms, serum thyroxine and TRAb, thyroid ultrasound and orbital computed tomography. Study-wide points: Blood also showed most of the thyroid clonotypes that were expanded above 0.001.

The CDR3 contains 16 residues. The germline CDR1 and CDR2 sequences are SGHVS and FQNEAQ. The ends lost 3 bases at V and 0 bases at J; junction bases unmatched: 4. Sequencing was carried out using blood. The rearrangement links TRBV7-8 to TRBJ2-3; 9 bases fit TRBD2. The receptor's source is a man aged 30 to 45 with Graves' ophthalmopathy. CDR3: CASSLAGGVSTDTQYF. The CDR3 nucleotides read TGTGCCAGCAGCTTGGCGGGGGGGGTAAGCACAGATACGCAGTATTTT.